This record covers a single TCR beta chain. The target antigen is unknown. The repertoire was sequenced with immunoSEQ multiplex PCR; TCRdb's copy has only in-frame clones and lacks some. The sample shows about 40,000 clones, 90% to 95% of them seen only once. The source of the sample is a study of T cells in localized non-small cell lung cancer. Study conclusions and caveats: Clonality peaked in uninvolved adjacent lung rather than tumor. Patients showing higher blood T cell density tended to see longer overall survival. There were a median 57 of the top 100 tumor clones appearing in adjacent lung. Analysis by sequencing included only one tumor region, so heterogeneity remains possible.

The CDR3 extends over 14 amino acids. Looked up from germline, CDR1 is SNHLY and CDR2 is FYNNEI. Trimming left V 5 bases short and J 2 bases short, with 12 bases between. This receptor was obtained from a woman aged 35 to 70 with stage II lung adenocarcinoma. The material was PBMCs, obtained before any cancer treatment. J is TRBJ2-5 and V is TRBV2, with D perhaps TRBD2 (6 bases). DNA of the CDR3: TGTGCCAGCAGTAGGGACTTGGGACAAGAGACCCAGTACTTC. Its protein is CASSRDLGQETQYF.